The T cell receptor (beta chain) described here comes from a study of PD-1 blockade in classical Hodgkin lymphoma. Study outcomes and limitations: Compared with healthy donors, newly diagnosed patients reportedly showed lower baseline TCR diversity.

Measured with immunoSEQ multiplex PCR; TCRdb has only the in-frame clones, and not every one. The data hold more than 40,000 clones, with 80% observed a single time. As regards this clone: Its specificity is not known.

Time point in this sample: cycle 4 day 1 (C4D1), after 6 weeks of nivolumab. Each patient experienced a relapse that followed autologous stem cell transplantation, and brentuximab vedotin exposure varied. The CDR3 spans 16 residues. V gave up 1 base and J gave up 1 base, with 13 bases separating them. The germline CDR1 and CDR2 sequences are LGHNA and YNFKEQ. This TCR was sampled from a human donor with classical Hodgkin lymphoma. The rearrangement links TRBV4-2 to TRBJ1-1, with D maybe TRBD1 (5 bases). The source material was peripheral blood mononuclear cells (PBMCs), sampled before the fourth cycle of nivolumab. The CDR3 bases are TGTGCCAGCAGCCAAGGCACGGAGGGGCCGAACACTGAAGCTTTCTTT. The encoded protein is CASSQGTEGPNTEAFF.